The clone carrying this TCR beta chain occurred many times. Its matching antigen is unknown. The data stem from a study of T-cell memory formation after mild COVID-19. Study-wide results and caveats: Pre-infection memory already had some responding clones, implying cross-reactive memory joined.

CDR3 length equals 15 residues. V lost 5 bases and J 0 bases, leaving 13 bases between the germline ends. Germline-derived CDR1 and CDR2 are SEHNR and FQNEAQ (reference sequence). One entry per CDR3 protein, called by TCRdb with MiXCR from the 5' RACE reads. The sample lists under 200,000 distinct CDR3 sequences, about 9.9% occurring once. The receptor comes from a man younger than 35 who had mild COVID-19 (a few samples of this study predate the infection). Cell type and time point are not known. The sequencing input was PBMCs or a T cell subset sorted from them (not recorded which). The J gene is TRBJ2-5, the V gene TRBV7-9, with a possible D match to TRBD2 (6 bases). CDR3 coding DNA: TGTGCCAGCAGCCTCCGGGGGAGCGACCAAGAGACCCAGTACTTC. Translating gives CASSLRGSDQETQYF.